This paragraph covers one T cell receptor (beta chain) sequence. Because this beta chain is a stray read in a library intended to capture alpha chains, its abundance should not be given much weight. The time point was: sample taken at primary tumor resection. Frozen PBMC, nontumor lung or tumor provided whole RNA, which was sequenced unsorted. The donor population consisted of 72 patients with untreated, early-stage non-small cell lung cancer. With 4 bases removed from V and 2 bases from J, the gap between germline ends came to 18 bases. There are 16 residues in the CDR3. Germline loops: CDR1 SEHNR, CDR2 FQNEAQ (reference sequence). TCRdb passed the 5' RACE reads through MiXCR, listing each CDR3 protein once. The sample holds 6,000 to 8,000 distinct CDR3 sequences, roughly 5.7% seen once. The sample is drawn from a study of spatial heterogeneity in lung cancer.

The sequenced sample was normal lung tissue next to the tumor, obtained at surgery. The rearrangement joins TRBV7-9 to TRBJ2-7; TRBD1 might be the D (6 bases). This clonotype originated in a female donor with early-stage non-small cell lung cancer. The CDR3 here is CASSSPEGGGTYEQYF. The CDR3 DNA follows: TGTGCCAGCAGCTCACCCGAGGGTGGGGGCACCTACGAGCAGTACTTC.